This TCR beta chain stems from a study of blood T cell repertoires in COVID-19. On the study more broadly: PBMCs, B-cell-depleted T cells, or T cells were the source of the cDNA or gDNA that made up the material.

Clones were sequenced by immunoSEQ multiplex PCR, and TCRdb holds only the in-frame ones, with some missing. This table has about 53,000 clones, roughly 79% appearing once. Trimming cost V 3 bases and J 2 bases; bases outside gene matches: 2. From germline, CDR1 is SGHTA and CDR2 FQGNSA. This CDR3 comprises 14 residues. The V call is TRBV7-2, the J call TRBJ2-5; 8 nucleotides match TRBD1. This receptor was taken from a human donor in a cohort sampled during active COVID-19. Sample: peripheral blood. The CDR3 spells CASSFRGRQETQYF. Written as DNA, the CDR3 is TGTGCCAGCAGCTTCAGGGGGCGTCAAGAGACCCAGTACTTC.